The 8 T cell receptor beta chains in this list originate from one sample, sequenced in a study of T cells in Graves' hyperthyroidism and ophthalmopathy. Amplified TCR beta CDR3 regions derived from RNA transcripts. The study used the HTBI primer set for a first-round RT-PCR of the TCR CDR3. TCRdb re-analysed the multiplex PCR reads in MiXCR, keeping a single row per CDR3 protein. The repertoire consists of around 560,000 distinct CDR3 sequences, with roughly a sixth occurring once and the leading ten covering about 17%. Sequencing was carried out using blood. These receptors originate from a woman aged 18-29 years with Graves' hyperthyroidism.

CDR3 DNA: TGTGCCAGCAGTGAATCGGAGGGATCTACTGAAGCTTTCTTT. Encoded protein: CASSESEGSTEAFF. The rearrangement joins TRBV5-5 to TRBJ1-1; D gene unclear. Germline V gene data show CDR1 as SGHKS and CDR2 as YYEKEE (reference sequence). Trimming pared 5 bases from V and 5 bases from J, leaving 16 bases between. This CDR3 is built from 14 residues.

This clonotype was seen a handful of times. This sequence joins TRBV7-6 and TRBJ2-2; no clear D. Trimming cost V 0 bases and J 6 bases, with 17 bases left between them. CDR3 length: 17 amino acids. The V gene's germline CDR1 is SGHVS and CDR2 FNYEAQ. The CDR3 nucleotides read TGTGCCAGCAGCTTAGCGAGAGCCTCCTTTCGGTCCGGGGAGCTGTTTTTT. It translates to CASSLARASFRSGELFF.

V is TRBV5-1 and J is TRBJ1-4; D remains ambiguous. Trimming took off 4 bases at V and 3 bases at J, with 16 bases between the two ends. The CDR3 totals 16 residues. Germline V gene lookup returns CDR1 SGHRS and CDR2 YFSETQ. CDR3 amino acids: CASSPYGRPSNEKLFF. CDR3 nucleotides: TGCGCCAGCAGCCCCTACGGCAGGCCCTCTAATGAAAAACTGTTTTTT.

This clonotype was counted only a few times. The V gene is TRBV9, the J gene TRBJ1-1, with 7 bases identical to TRBD1. Per germline, CDR1 SGDLS and CDR2 YYNGEE. This CDR3 comprises 15 residues. The V and J ends lost 4 bases and 2 bases, in that order; junction bases with no gene match: 8. In DNA form, the CDR3 reads TGTGCCAGCAGCCCCCGACAGGGCGCCAACACTGAAGCTTTCTTT. Translation: CASSPRQGANTEAFF.

This clonotype was counted a single time. The chain carries TRBV20-1 and TRBJ2-7; 9 bases match TRBD2. The CDR3 is 15 residues long. V trimming: 6 bases; J trimming: 3 bases; junction bases outside the gene matches: 12. The germline CDR1 and CDR2 sequences are DFQATT and SNEGSKA (reference sequence). CDR3 in amino acids: CSALGAGGPDYEQYF. The CDR3 bases are TGCAGTGCCCTTGGGGCGGGAGGGCCCGACTACGAGCAGTACTTC.

The rearrangement links TRBV2 to TRBJ1-2, with D maybe TRBD1 (5 bases). V lost 6 bases, J lost 4 bases, and 9 bases lay in between. Germline-derived CDR1 and CDR2 are SNHLY and FYNNEI. The CDR3 totals 12 residues. The CDR3 nucleotides are TGTGCCAGCAGGACGGGGCCCTATGGCTACACCTTC. Translating gives CASRTGPYGYTF.

V gene TRBV6-2 or TRBV6-3 combines with J gene TRBJ1-1; the D gene is possibly TRBD1 (5 bases). Trimming left V 5 bases short and J 8 bases short, with 12 bases between. The CDR3 spans 12 residues. CDR1 and CDR2 from the germline V gene are MNHEY and SVGEGT. The CDR3 loop is CASSRLRGEAFF. The CDR3 DNA reads TGTGCCAGCAGTCGTCTGAGGGGAGAAGCTTTCTTT.

This clonotype was detected a few times. The gene calls are TRBV20-1 and TRBJ2-1, with D possibly TRBD2 on 6 matching bases. Trimming left V 0 bases short and J 10 bases short, with 19 bases between. This CDR3 is 15 amino acids long. Germline CDR1 reads DFQATT; CDR2 reads SNEGSKA (reference sequence). CDR3 region: CSARDISGWLGEQFF. The CDR3 region has the DNA TGCAGTGCTAGAGATATCAGCGGGTGGCTGGGAGAGCAGTTCTTC.